These 13 T cell receptor beta chains were all obtained from the same sample, sequenced in a study of T cells in tumors after PD-1 blockade (dated by TCRdb to the late 2010s). Library preparation was by the immunoSEQ multiplex PCR assay. TCRdb retrieved this table from immuneACCESS and kept in-frame rearrangements only. Not all clones are present; in checked studies, unresolved V genes account for under half, and no reason is known for the remainder. Across this sample there are approximately 45,000 clones, with more than 65% seen only once. Over 7.5% of the sample is taken by the ten largest. The sequenced sample was PBMCs, obtained before anti-PD-1 therapy. The origin of the receptors is a human donor with advanced basal cell or squamous cell carcinoma (not recorded which).

J is TRBJ1-1 and V is TRBV6-5; a weak D match, TRBD1 (5 bases). The CDR3 runs 12 residues. The V gene lost 6 bases and the J gene lost 4 bases, with 9 bases spanning the gap. CDR1 is MNHEY and CDR2 is SVGAGI in the germline V gene. CDR3 in DNA: TGTGCCAGCAGGACAGATTTCACTGAAGCTTTCTTT. Protein sequence: CASRTDFTEAFF.

This clone was observed a single time. The chain recombines TRBV2 with TRBJ1-2; D may be TRBD1 (5 bases). The CDR3 is made up of 15 amino acids. Trimming stripped 1 base from V and 3 bases from J, with 12 bases between. The germline gives CDR1 SNHLY, CDR2 FYNNEI. In DNA form, the CDR3 reads TGTGCCAGCAGTGAAGGTCAGGGAGGATACTATGGCTACACCTTC. This encodes CASSEGQGGYYGYTF.

This clone has only one observation. The chain employs TRBV4-2 and TRBJ2-7; D remains ambiguous. This CDR3 region has 13 residues. The ends were cut back, 4 bases at V and 3 bases at J, with 10 bases in the middle. Germline CDR1 reads LGHNA; CDR2 reads YNFKEQ. The CDR3 nucleotides are TGTGCCAGCAGCCTCGATTTATACTACGAGCAGTACTTC. This sequence encodes CASSLDLYYEQYF.

The rearrangement links TRBV14 to TRBJ1-1, with D unresolved. CDR3 length: 14 residues. Germline CDR1 SGHDN, CDR2 FVKESK. Trimming left V 5 bases short and J 0 bases short, with 10 bases between. The CDR3 protein is CASSAPRLNTEAFF. CDR3 nucleotides: TGTGCCAGCAGCGCGCCCAGGTTGAACACTGAAGCTTTCTTT.

The V gene is TRBV5-1, the J gene TRBJ1-5; D might be TRBD1 (5 bases). With 1 base removed from V and 6 bases from J, the gap between germline ends came to 14 bases. The CDR3 is made up of 15 amino acids. Germline lookup yields CDR1 SGHRS and CDR2 YFSETQ. This chain's CDR3 is CASSLRGGEGQPQHF. The CDR3 nucleotides read TGCGCCAGCAGCTTGCGCGGGGGTGAGGGTCAGCCCCAGCATTTT.

Written as DNA, the CDR3 is TGTGCCAGCAGCTTAGGAGGCGTGACGCAGTATTTT. Protein: CASSLGGVTQYF. The chain employs TRBV11-3 and TRBJ2-3; D uncertain. CDR1 and CDR2 (germline): SGHNT, YENEEA. The length of the CDR3 is 12 residues. V was shortened by 1 base and J by 9 bases, with 8 bases between the two germline ends.

This clone was seen only a few times. The chain uses TRBV15 and TRBJ2-1; the D gene is possibly TRBD1 (6 bases). Per the germline V gene, CDR1 is LNHNV and CDR2 is YYDKDF (reference sequence). The V and J ends lost 1 base and 8 bases respectively, with 9 bases between them. This CDR3 has 13 amino acids. In nucleotides, the CDR3 is TGTGCCACCAGCAGAGGACAGGTCGATGAGCAGTTCTTC. Its translation: CATSRGQVDEQFF.

Regarding this clone: Sequence at one end of the junction differs from germline and may be a read error. V gene TRBV5-1 combines with J gene TRBJ2-5, with 15 bases identical to TRBD2. This CDR3 spans 18 amino acids. Germline V gives CDR1 SGHRS, CDR2 YFSETQ. This chain's CDR3 is CASSPSRTSGGAQGTQYF. As DNA, the CDR3 is TGCGCCAGCAGCCCTAGCCGGACTAGCGGGGGGGCCCAAGGGACCCAGTACTTC. Variable domain in full (rest from reference TRBV5-1 and TRBJ2-5): KAGVTQTPRYLIKTRGQQVTLSCSPISGHRSVSWYQQTPGQGLQFLFEYFSETQRNKGNFPGRFSGRQFSNSRSEMNVSTLELGDSALYLCASSPSRTSGGAQGTQYFGPGTRLLVL.

The V call is TRBV7-9, the J call TRBJ1-3; weak D call: TRBD1 (5 bases). The CDR3 runs 14 residues. V was trimmed by 4 bases and J by 8 bases, leaving 15 bases between them. CDR1 is SEHNR and CDR2 is FQNEAQ in the germline V gene (reference sequence). DNA for the CDR3: TGTGCCAGCAGCTCGACAGAACTCTGGGACACCATATATTTT. It is translated as CASSSTELWDTIYF.

The rearrangement uses TRBV6-1 and TRBJ2-7; possibly TRBD2 for D (6 bases). V was shortened by 1 base and J by 6 bases, with 19 bases between the two germline ends. There are 16 residues in the CDR3. Per the germline V gene, CDR1 is MNHNS and CDR2 is SASEGT. Here the CDR3 reads CASSEGGDPPFSEQYF. CDR3 in DNA: TGTGCCAGCAGTGAAGGCGGGGACCCCCCTTTTTCCGAGCAGTACTTC.

This chain joins TRBV28 and TRBJ2-3, with 7 bases aligning to TRBD1. Losses at the gene ends were 8 bases for V and 9 bases for J; bases not matched to a gene: 17. This CDR3 is built from 15 residues. The V gene's germline CDR1 is MDHEN and CDR2 SYDVKM. The CDR3 here is CASFSSRTGHRTQYF. CDR3 bases: TGTGCCAGCTTCTCAAGCCGGACAGGCCACCGCACGCAGTATTTT.

The V call is TRBV11-3, the J call TRBJ2-2, with D perhaps TRBD2 (5 bases). V lost 4 bases to trimming and J lost 7 bases, with 13 bases between them. The CDR3 spans 14 residues. Germline V lookup: CDR1 SGHNT, CDR2 YENEEA. The CDR3 loop reads CASSWVGAIGELFF. The CDR3 DNA follows: TGTGCCAGCAGCTGGGTGGGAGCAATCGGGGAGCTGTTTTTT.

This chain connects TRBV3-1 (or the pseudogene TRBV3-2) to TRBJ2-3; unclear D gene. The CDR3 has 12 amino acids. The germline CDR1 and CDR2 sequences are LGHDT and YNNKEL (reference sequence). V was shortened by 4 bases and J by 2 bases, with 4 bases between the two germline ends. The CDR3 nucleotides read TGTGCCAGCAGCCTTCACACAGATACGCAGTATTTT. It specifies CASSLHTDTQYF.